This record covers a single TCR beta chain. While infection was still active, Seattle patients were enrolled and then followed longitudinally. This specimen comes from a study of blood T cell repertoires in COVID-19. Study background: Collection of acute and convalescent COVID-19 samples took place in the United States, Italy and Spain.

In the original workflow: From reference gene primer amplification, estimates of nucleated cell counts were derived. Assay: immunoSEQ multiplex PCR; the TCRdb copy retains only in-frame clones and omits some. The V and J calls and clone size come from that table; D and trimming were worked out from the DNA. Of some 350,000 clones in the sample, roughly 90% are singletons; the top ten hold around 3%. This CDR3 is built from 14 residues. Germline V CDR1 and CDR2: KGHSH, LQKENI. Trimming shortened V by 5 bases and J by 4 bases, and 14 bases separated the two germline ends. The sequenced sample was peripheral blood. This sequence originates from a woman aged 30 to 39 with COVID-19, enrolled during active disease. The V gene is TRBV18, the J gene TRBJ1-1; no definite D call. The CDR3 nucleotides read TGTGCCAGCTCATCAGAGGCGAAGAGCACTGAAGCTTTCTTT. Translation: CASSSEAKSTEAFF. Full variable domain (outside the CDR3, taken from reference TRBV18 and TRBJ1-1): NAGVMQNPRHLVRRRGQEARLRCSPMKGHSHVYWYRQLPEEGLKFMVYLQKENIIDESGMPKERFSAEFPKEGPSILRIQQVVRGDSAAYFCASSSEAKSTEAFFGQGTRLTVV.